Below, 17 T cell receptor beta chains from the same sample are listed, as sequenced in a study of CD4 T cells in relation to SARS-CoV-2 and coronaviruses. Sequencing was performed with immunoSEQ multiplex PCR; in TCRdb, only in-frame clones are kept and a portion is missing. The sample consists of some 65,000 clones, around 87% of them appearing once. Before the COVID-19 pandemic, during about 2011-2019, CD4+ T cells were taken from unexposed donors. Sequencing was done on a sample of memory CD4+ T cells from PBMCs. The receptors originated from a human donor in good health.

The chain carries TRBV12-3 or TRBV12-4 and TRBJ2-6; D unresolved. This CDR3 is built from 12 residues. Trimming shortened V by 6 bases and J by 2 bases, and 2 bases separated the two germline ends. In DNA form, the CDR3 reads TGTGCCAGCAGAGCTGGGGCCAACGTCCTGACTTTC. Translating gives CASRAGANVLTF.

The sample holds one count of this clone. This rearrangement joins TRBV28 to TRBJ2-2; no definite D call. The CDR3 is 12 amino acids. The germline V gene has CDR1 MDHEN and CDR2 SYDVKM. Trimming removed 4 bases from V and 3 bases from J, with 3 bases in between. DNA for the CDR3: TGTGCCAGCAGTTATTACACCGGGGAGCTGTTTTTT. This gives the protein CASSYYTGELFF.

J is TRBJ1-1 and V is TRBV7-9; 8 bases are shared with TRBD1. Germline CDR1 reads SEHNR; CDR2 reads FQNEAQ (reference sequence). The CDR3 sequence is 15 residues long. V was pared by 6 bases and J by 4 bases, with 10 bases of the junction left unmatched. The CDR3 nucleotides read TGTGCCAGCAGGCGAGCACAGGGGGTTAGCACTGAAGCTTTCTTT. Amino acid sequence: CASRRAQGVSTEAFF.

This clone was observed a single time. The chain uses TRBV30 and TRBJ1-6; 7 bases agree with TRBD1. Germline V gives CDR1 GTSNPN, CDR2 SVGIG (reference sequence). The CDR3 extends over 14 amino acids. Germline trimming cut 2 bases from V and 9 bases from J; bases unmatched to any gene: 7. Here the CDR3 DNA reads TGTGCCTGGAGTACCCAGGGGGAAGGTTCACCCCTCCACTTT. Translating it yields CAWSTQGEGSPLHF.

The chain uses TRBV12-3 or TRBV12-4 and TRBJ1-2; D possibly corresponds to TRBD1 (6 bases). V was pared by 6 bases and J by 5 bases, with 13 bases between. The CDR3 has 13 amino acids. The CDR3 protein is CASSPDSYYGYTF. Written as DNA, the CDR3 is TGTGCCAGCAGCCCGGACAGTTATTATGGCTACACCTTC.

The chain is built from TRBV5-1 and TRBJ2-7; 10 bases fit TRBD1. V was pared by 3 bases and J by 1 base, with 4 bases of the junction left unmatched. The CDR3 runs 15 residues. Germline V gene data show CDR1 as SGHRS and CDR2 as YFSETQ. CDR3 residues: CASSWTGGESYEQYF. CDR3 nucleotide sequence: TGCGCCAGCAGCTGGACAGGGGGTGAGTCCTACGAGCAGTACTTC.

J is TRBJ2-7 and V is TRBV7-9, with TRBD1 matching over 7 bases. After removal of 6 bases from V and 5 bases from J, the junction contained 13 bases not matched to a gene. CDR3 size: 15 residues. The germline gives CDR1 SEHNR, CDR2 FQNEAQ (reference sequence). CDR3 protein: CASSRNRGVLDEQYF. CDR3 coding DNA: TGTGCCAGCAGTAGAAACAGGGGTGTTCTCGACGAGCAGTACTTC.

The rearrangement links TRBV2 to TRBJ2-2; no firm D call. Trimming shortened V by 1 base and J by 4 bases, and 7 bases separated the two germline ends. Germline lookup yields CDR1 SNHLY and CDR2 FYNNEI. The CDR3 is made up of 14 amino acids. The CDR3 region is CASSEDVSTGELFF. CDR3 in DNA: TGTGCCAGCAGTGAAGATGTGAGCACCGGGGAGCTGTTTTTT. Combining the CDR3 with reference TRBV2 and TRBJ2-2 gives the whole variable domain EPEVTQTPSHQVTQMGQEVILRCVPISNHLYFYWYRQILGQKVEFLVSFYNNEISEKSEIFDDQFSVERPDGSNFTLKIRSTKLEDSAMYFCASSEDVSTGELFFGEGSRLTVL.

The V call is TRBV29-1, the J call TRBJ1-1; TRBD1 aligns across 8 bases. Trimming cost V 7 bases and J 4 bases; bases outside gene matches: 23. The CDR3 has 18 amino acids. Germline loops: CDR1 SQVTM, CDR2 ANQGSEA. CDR3 DNA sequence: TGCAGCGGGGGGGGTGGGCAGGGGGCTGGTGGTATGACCACTGAAGCTTTCTTT. Translating gives CSGGGGQGAGGMTTEAFF.

This rearrangement joins TRBV10-2 to TRBJ2-5, with 8 bases aligning to TRBD1. J was trimmed by 4 bases and V by 6 bases; bases with no gene match: 7. The germline V gene has CDR1 WSHSY and CDR2 SAAADI. CDR3 length: 14 amino acids. The CDR3 spells CASRDIRGRETQYF. As DNA, the CDR3 is TGCGCCAGCAGGGACATCAGGGGGCGAGAGACCCAGTACTTC.

This clone was seen only once. CDR3 sequence (DNA): TGTGCCATCAGTGAAGGGACTAGCGGGGGCTACGAGCAGTACTTC. This gives the protein CAISEGTSGGYEQYF. V usage is TRBV10-3 and J usage is TRBJ2-7; 14 nucleotides agree with TRBD2. The CDR3 has 15 residues. With V trimmed by 3 bases and J by 3 bases, 1 base remained unmatched. CDR1 and CDR2 (germline): ENHRY, SYGVKD.

The J gene is TRBJ2-1, the V gene TRBV7-2; maybe TRBD1 (7 bases). The germline CDR1 and CDR2 sequences are SGHTA and FQGNSA. The V and J ends lost 1 base and 4 bases respectively, with 11 bases between them. CDR3 length: 15 amino acids. The CDR3 nucleotides read TGTGCCAGCAGCTTAGATGCAGGGGGGTACAATGAGCAGTTCTTC. This gives the protein CASSLDAGGYNEQFF. The full variable domain, in which reference TRBV7-2 and TRBJ2-1 provide the parts outside the CDR3, is GAGVSQSPSNKVTEKGKDVELRCDPISGHTALYWYRQSLGQGLEFLIYFQGNSAPDKSGLPSDRFSAERTGGSVSTLTIQRTQQEDSAVYLCASSLDAGGYNEQFFGPGTRLTVL.

This clone appeared a single time. This rearrangement joins TRBV9 to TRBJ1-1, with 10 bases identical to TRBD1. The CDR3 spans 12 residues. V trimming: 4 bases; J trimming: 10 bases; junction bases outside the gene matches: 4. CDR1 SGDLS and CDR2 YYNGEE come from the germline V gene. CDR3 sequence reads: CASSSGTGAAFF. In DNA, the CDR3 is TGTGCCAGCAGCAGCGGGACAGGGGCAGCTTTCTTT.

The chain uses TRBV11-2 and TRBJ1-1; TRBD1 agrees at 9 bases. This CDR3 comprises 15 residues. Germline V gene sequence: CDR1 SGHAT, CDR2 FQNNGV. Losses at the gene ends were 4 bases for V and 4 bases for J; bases not matched to a gene: 7. CDR3 DNA: TGTGCCAGCAGCTCCGGGACAGGGATGTTCACTGAAGCTTTCTTT. Protein product: CASSSGTGMFTEAFF.

This clone has a single count. V and J are TRBV7-2 and TRBJ2-7; 10 bases are a match to TRBD1. The V gene's germline CDR1 is SGHTA and CDR2 FQGNSA. CDR3 length: 13 amino acids. The junction had 3 bases not matched to a gene; V was cut back by 4 bases and J by 6 bases. Here the CDR3 DNA reads TGTGCCAGCAGCTCCCGGACAGGGGGCGAGCAGTACTTC. It yields the protein CASSSRTGGEQYF.

The genes are TRBV28 and TRBJ1-3, with D unclear. Trimming cost V 6 bases and J 0 bases, with 15 bases left between them. The CDR3 totals 16 residues. CDR1 MDHEN and CDR2 SYDVKM come from the germline V gene. The CDR3 protein is CASSSRAVDSGNTIYF. The CDR3 nucleotides are TGTGCCAGCAGCTCCCGGGCAGTCGACTCTGGAAACACCATATATTTT.

The chain couples TRBV6-2 or TRBV6-3 to TRBJ1-1, with 9 nucleotides matching TRBD1. The CDR3 contains 14 residues. The V gene's germline CDR1 is MNHEY and CDR2 SVGEGT. Trimming cost V 5 bases and J 7 bases; bases outside gene matches: 8. The CDR3 spells CASSLNRDRVEAFF. CDR3 coding DNA: TGTGCCAGCAGTCTTAACCGGGACAGGGTTGAAGCTTTCTTT.